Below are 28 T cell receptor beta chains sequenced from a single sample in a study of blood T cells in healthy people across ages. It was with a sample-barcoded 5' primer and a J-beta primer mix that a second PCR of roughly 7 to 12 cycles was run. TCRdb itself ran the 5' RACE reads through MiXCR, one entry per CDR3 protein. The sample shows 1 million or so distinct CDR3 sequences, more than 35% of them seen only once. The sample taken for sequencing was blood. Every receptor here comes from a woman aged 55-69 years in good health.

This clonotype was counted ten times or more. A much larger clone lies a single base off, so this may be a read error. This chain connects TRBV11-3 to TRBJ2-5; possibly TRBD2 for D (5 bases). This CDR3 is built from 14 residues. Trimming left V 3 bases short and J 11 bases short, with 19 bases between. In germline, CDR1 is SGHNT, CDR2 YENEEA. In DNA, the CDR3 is TGTGCCAGCAGCTTCAGCGGCGAATACAATGAGCAGTACTTC. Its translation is CASSFSGEYNEQYF. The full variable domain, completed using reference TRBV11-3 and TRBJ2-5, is EAGVVQSPRYKIIEKKQPVAFWCNPISGHNTLYWYLQNLGQGPELLIRYENEEAVDDSQLPKDRFSAERLKGVDSTLKIQPAELGDSAVYLCASSFSGEYNEQYFGPGTRLLVL.

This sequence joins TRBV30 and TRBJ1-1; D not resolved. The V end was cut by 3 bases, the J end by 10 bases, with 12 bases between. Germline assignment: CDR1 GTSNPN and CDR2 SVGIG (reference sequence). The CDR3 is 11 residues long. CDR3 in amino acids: CAWSEFGGAFF. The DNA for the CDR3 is TGTGCCTGGAGCGAGTTTGGAGGAGCTTTCTTT. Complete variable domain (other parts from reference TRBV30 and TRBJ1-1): SQTIHQWPATLVQPVGSPLSLECTVEGTSNPNLYWYRQAAGRGLQLLFYSVGIGQISSEVPQNLSASRPQDRQFILSSKKLLLSDSGFYLCAWSEFGGAFFGQGTRLTVV.

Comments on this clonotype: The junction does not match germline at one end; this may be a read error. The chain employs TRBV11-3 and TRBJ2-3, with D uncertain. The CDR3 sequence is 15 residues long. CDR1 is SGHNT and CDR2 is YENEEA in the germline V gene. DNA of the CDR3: TGTGCCAACAGCTTGGGCGAGATTGCCACAGATACGCAGTATTTT. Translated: CANSLGEIATDTQYF.

CDR3: CASSYRGTEQFF. CDR3 DNA: TGTGCCAGCAGTTACCGGGGGACTGAGCAGTTCTTC. This chain connects TRBV6-5 to TRBJ2-1; D possibly corresponds to TRBD2 (6 bases). This CDR3 has 12 residues. Trimming took 2 bases from V and 9 from J, leaving 8 bases between them. Per germline, CDR1 MNHEY and CDR2 SVGAGI.

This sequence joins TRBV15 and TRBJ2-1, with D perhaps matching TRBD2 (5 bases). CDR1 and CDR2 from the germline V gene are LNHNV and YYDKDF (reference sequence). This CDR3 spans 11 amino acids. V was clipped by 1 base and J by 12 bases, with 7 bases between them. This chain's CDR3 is CATSRGGRQFF. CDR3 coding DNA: TGTGCCACCAGCAGAGGAGGGAGGCAGTTCTTC.

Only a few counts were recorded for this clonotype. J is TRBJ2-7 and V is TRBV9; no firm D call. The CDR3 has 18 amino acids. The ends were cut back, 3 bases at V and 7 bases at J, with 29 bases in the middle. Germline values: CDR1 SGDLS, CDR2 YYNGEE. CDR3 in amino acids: CASSALTLQDASNDEQYF. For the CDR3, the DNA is TGTGCCAGCAGCGCCCTGACCCTCCAGGATGCGTCTAATGATGAGCAGTACTTC.

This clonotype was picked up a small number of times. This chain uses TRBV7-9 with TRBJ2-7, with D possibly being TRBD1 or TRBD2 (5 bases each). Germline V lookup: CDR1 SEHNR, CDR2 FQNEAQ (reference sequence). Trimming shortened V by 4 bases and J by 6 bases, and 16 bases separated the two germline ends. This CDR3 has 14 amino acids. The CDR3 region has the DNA TGTGCCAGCAGCTCACCGGGGCCTCCACGCGAGCAGTACTTC. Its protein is CASSSPGPPREQYF.

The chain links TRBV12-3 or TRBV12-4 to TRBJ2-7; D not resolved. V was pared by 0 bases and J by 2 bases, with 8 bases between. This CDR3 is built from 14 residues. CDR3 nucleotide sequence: TGTGCCAGCAGTTTAGCGCGGTTCCCCTACGAGCAGTACTTC. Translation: CASSLARFPYEQYF.

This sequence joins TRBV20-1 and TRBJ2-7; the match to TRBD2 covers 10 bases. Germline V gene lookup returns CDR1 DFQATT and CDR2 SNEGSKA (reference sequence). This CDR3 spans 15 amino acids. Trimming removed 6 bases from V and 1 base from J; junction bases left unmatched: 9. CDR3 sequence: CSALEAGGPSYEQYF. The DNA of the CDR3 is TGCAGTGCGCTTGAAGCGGGAGGGCCATCCTACGAGCAGTACTTC.

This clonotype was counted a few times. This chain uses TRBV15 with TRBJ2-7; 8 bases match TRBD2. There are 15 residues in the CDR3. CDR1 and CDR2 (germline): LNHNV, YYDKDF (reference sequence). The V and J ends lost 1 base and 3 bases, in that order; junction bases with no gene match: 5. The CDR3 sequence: CATSRVRGGLYEQYF. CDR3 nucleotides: TGTGCCACCAGCAGAGTCCGCGGGGGGCTCTACGAGCAGTACTTC. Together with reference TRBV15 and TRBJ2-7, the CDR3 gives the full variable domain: DAMVIQNPRYQVTQFGKPVTLSCSQTLNHNVMYWYQQKSSQAPKLLFHYYDKDFNNEADTPDNFQSRRPNTSFCFLDIRSPGLGDTAMYLCATSRVRGGLYEQYFGPGTRLTVT.

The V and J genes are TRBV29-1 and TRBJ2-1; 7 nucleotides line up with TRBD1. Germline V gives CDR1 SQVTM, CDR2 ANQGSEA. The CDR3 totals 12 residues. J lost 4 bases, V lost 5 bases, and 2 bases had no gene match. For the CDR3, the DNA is TGCAGCGTTCACAGGGGTTACAATGAGCAGTTCTTC. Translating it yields CSVHRGYNEQFF.

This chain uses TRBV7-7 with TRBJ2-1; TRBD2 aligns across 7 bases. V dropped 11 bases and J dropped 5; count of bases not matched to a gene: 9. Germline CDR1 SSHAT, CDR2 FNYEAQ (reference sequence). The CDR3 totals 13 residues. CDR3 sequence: CAVTSVTDNEQFF. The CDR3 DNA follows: TGTGCCGTTACTAGCGTCACAGACAATGAGCAGTTCTTC.

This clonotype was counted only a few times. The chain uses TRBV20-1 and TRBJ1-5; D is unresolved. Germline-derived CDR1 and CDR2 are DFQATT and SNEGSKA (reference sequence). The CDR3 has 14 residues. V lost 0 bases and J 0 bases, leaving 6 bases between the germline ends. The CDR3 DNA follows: TGCAGTGCTAGAGAGGGCGGTAGCAATCAGCCCCAGCATTTT. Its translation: CSAREGGSNQPQHF.

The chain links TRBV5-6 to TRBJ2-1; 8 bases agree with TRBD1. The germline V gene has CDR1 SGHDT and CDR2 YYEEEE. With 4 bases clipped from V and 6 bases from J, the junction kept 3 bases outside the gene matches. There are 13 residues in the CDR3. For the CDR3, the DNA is TGTGCCAGCAGCAGGGACAGGCCCAATGAGCAGTTCTTC. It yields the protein CASSRDRPNEQFF.

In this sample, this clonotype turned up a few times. The chain's CDR3 is CASRSSTDRGYGYTF. CDR3 in DNA: TGTGCCAGCAGATCGTCAACCGACAGAGGCTATGGCTACACCTTC. The V call is TRBV27, the J call TRBJ1-2, with D perhaps matching TRBD1 (5 bases). V gave up 6 bases and J gave up 4 bases, with 18 bases separating them. The V gene's germline CDR1 is MNHEY and CDR2 SMNVEV (reference sequence). The CDR3 totals 15 residues.

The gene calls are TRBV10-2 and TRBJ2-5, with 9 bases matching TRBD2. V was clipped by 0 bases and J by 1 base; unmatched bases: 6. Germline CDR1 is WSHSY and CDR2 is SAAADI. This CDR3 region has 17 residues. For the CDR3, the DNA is TGCGCCAGCAGTGAGTCGCGCCAGCGGGAGGTCCAAGAGACCCAGTACTTC. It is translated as CASSESRQREVQETQYF.

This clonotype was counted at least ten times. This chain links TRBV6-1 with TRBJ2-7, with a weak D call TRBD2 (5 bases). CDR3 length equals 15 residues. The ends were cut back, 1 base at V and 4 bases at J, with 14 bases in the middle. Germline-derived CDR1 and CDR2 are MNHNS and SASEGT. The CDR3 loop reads CASSEEAPSSYEQYF. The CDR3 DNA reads TGTGCCAGCAGTGAAGAAGCGCCTAGCAGTTACGAGCAGTACTTC.

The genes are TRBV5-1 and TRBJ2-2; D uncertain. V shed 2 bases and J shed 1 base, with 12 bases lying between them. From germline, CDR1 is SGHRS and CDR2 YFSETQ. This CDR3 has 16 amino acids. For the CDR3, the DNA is TGCGCCAGCAGCTTTGGACGGCGAAAGAACACCGGGGAGCTGTTTTTT. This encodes CASSFGRRKNTGELFF.

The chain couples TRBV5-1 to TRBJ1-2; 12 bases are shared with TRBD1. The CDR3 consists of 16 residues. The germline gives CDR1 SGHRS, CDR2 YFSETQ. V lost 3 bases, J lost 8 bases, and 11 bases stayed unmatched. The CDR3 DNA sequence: TGCGCCAGCAGCTCCCCTGGGGGACAGGGGGCTAGAGGCTACACCTTC. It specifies CASSSPGGQGARGYTF.

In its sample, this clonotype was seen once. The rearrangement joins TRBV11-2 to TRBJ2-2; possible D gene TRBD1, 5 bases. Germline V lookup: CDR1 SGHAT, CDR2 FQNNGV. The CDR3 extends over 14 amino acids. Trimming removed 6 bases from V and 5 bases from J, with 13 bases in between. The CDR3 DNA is TGTGCCAGCAGTACGGGCAGGGCAACCGGGGAGCTGTTTTTT. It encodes CASSTGRATGELFF.

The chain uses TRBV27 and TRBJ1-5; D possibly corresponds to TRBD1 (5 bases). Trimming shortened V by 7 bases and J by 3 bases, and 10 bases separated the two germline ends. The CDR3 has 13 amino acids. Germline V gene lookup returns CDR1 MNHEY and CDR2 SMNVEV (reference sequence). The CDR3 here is CASTAGYNQPQHF. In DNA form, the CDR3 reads TGTGCCAGCACCGCAGGGTACAATCAGCCCCAGCATTTT.

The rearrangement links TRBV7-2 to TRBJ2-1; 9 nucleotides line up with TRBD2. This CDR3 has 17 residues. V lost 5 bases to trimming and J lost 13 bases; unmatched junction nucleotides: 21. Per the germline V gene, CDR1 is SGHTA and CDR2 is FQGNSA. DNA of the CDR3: TGTGCCAGCAGCGGTGGGGTAGCGGGAGTGGGTAGGGAGACCCAGTTCTTC. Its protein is CASSGGVAGVGRETQFF.

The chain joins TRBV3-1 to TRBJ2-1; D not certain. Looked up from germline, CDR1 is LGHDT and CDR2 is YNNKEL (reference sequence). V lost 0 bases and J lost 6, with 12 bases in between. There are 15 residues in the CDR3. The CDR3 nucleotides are TGTGCCAGCAGCCAAGATCAGAGGCGTAGCAATGAGCAGTTCTTC. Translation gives CASSQDQRRSNEQFF.

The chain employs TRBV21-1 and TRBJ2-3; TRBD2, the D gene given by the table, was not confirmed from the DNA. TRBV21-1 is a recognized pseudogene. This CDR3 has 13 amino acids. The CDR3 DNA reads TGTGCCAGCAGCAGTACTAGGAAGGGTACGCAGTATTTT. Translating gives CASSSTRKGTQYF.

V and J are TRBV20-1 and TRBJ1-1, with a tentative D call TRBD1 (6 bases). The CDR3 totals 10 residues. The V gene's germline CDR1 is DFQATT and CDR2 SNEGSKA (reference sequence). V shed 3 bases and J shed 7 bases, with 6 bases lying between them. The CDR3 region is CSARDSEAFF. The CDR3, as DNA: TGCAGTGCTAGGGACAGTGAAGCTTTCTTT.

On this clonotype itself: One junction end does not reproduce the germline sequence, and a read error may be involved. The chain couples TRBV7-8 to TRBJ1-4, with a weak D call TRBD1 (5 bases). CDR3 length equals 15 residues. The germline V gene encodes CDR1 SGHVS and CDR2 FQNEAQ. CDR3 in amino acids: CASSPRRGPNEKLFF. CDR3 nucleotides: TGTGCCAGCAGCCCCCGGAGGGGACCTAACGAAAAACTGTTTTTT.

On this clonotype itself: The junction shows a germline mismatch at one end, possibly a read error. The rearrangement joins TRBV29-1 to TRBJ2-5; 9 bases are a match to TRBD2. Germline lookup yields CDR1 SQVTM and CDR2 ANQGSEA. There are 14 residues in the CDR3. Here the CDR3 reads CSVVDSGGQGTQYF. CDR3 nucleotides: TGCAGCGTTGTGGATAGCGGGGGACAAGGGACCCAGTACTTC.

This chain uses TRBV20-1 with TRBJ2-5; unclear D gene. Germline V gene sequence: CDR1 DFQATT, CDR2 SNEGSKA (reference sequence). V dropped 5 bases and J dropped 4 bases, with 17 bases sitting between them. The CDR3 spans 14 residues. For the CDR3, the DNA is TGCAGTGCTGAATACCCTAGGAACCCAGAGACCCAGTACTTC. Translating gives CSAEYPRNPETQYF.